Listed here are 29 T cell receptor beta chains from one sample, sequenced in a study of blood T cell repertoires in COVID-19. Sequenced by immunoSEQ multiplex PCR; TCRdb stores in-frame clones only, minus some. The data show some 250,000 clones, around 89% seen once. Sequencing used PBMCs or T cells enriched from blood (not recorded which). The origin of the receptors is a man aged 35 to 55 who had recovered from COVID-19.

The V call is TRBV7-6, the J call TRBJ2-3; D is perhaps TRBD1 (6 bases). This CDR3 comprises 17 residues. Germline assignment: CDR1 SGHVS and CDR2 FNYEAQ. Trimming took off 4 bases at V and 3 bases at J, with 20 bases between the two ends. The CDR3 DNA is TGTGCCAGCAGCTCGCCGGTCAGGGGCCCAAGAACAGATACGCAGTATTTT. It yields the protein CASSSPVRGPRTDTQYF.

This rearrangement joins TRBV15 to TRBJ2-7; D might be TRBD1 (6 bases). CDR3 length: 12 residues. V lost 8 bases, J lost 5 bases, and 13 bases lay in between. Germline-derived CDR1 and CDR2 are LNHNV and YYDKDF (reference sequence). The CDR3 DNA is TGTGCCACCGAGGGGGTTCTGAACGAGCAGTACTTC. Translation: CATEGVLNEQYF.

The rearrangement uses TRBV27 and TRBJ2-2, with TRBD2 matching 11 bases. The CDR3 spans 15 residues. CDR1 MNHEY and CDR2 SMNVEV come from the germline V gene (reference sequence). The V gene end was trimmed by 2 bases and the J gene end by 5 bases; junction bases not matched to a gene: 1. In nucleotides, the CDR3 is TGTGCCAGCAGTTTAACTAGCGGGAGTACCGGGGAGCTGTTTTTT. Protein sequence: CASSLTSGSTGELFF.

Of note for this clone: This may arise from a read error, as a much more abundant clone is one base away. The same CDR3 also results from other DNA sequences found in this sample. The rearrangement joins TRBV7-2 to TRBJ1-1; D might be TRBD1 (5 bases). Trimming pared 3 bases from V and 1 base from J, leaving 6 bases between. Germline V gives CDR1 SGHTA, CDR2 FQGNSA. The CDR3 length is 13 residues. For the CDR3, the DNA is TGTGCCAGCAGCTTTCAGGGGAACACTGAAGCTTTCTTT. It encodes CASSFQGNTEAFF.

The rearrangement links TRBV28 to TRBJ2-1; TRBD2 is a possible D gene (6 bases). The CDR3 covers 15 residues. Trimming took off 3 bases at V and 2 bases at J, with 11 bases between the two ends. CDR1 and CDR2 from the germline V gene are MDHEN and SYDVKM. In nucleotides, the CDR3 is TGTGCCAGCAGTTTTCTTAGCGGAACCTACAATGAGCAGTTCTTC. Translation gives CASSFLSGTYNEQFF.

Comment on this clone: The junction departs from the called germline gene at one end, perhaps through a read error. The chain links TRBV5-8 to TRBJ2-2, with 7 bases fitting TRBD2. In germline, CDR1 is SGHTS, CDR2 YDEGEE. This CDR3 is built from 15 residues. CDR3 region: CATPPGLINIGELFF. CDR3 in DNA: TGTGCCACTCCACCGGGACTAATAAACATCGGGGAGCTGTTTTTT.

The V gene is TRBV10-2, the J gene TRBJ1-5; D call uncertain. V was pared by 4 bases and J by 11 bases, with 12 bases between. Germline lookup yields CDR1 WSHSY and CDR2 SAAADI. This CDR3 contains 12 residues. The DNA for the CDR3 is TGCGCCAGCAGTGGCGAGCGACGGGCCCAGCATTTT. As protein: CASSGERRAQHF.

The rearrangement links TRBV6-2 or TRBV6-3 to TRBJ2-1; no clear D gene. The V gene's germline CDR1 is MNHEY and CDR2 SVGEGT. CDR3 size: 12 residues. The V gene lost 6 bases and the J gene lost 5 bases, with 8 bases spanning the gap. CDR3 coding DNA: TGTGCCAGCAGCCCTGTAAACAATGAGCAGTTCTTC. Its protein is CASSPVNNEQFF.

The gene calls are TRBV5-5 and TRBJ1-1, with TRBD1 identical over 7 bases. V lost 2 bases and J lost 4; bases outside the gene matches: 8. The length of the CDR3 is 15 residues. CDR1 is SGHKS and CDR2 is YYEKEE in the germline V gene (reference sequence). DNA for the CDR3: TGTGCCAGCAGCTTCCGAGGGGGCGCGAGCACTGAAGCTTTCTTT. It encodes CASSFRGGASTEAFF.

The rearrangement joins TRBV14 to TRBJ2-3; TRBD2 aligns across 14 bases. Germline trimming cut 5 bases from V and 1 base from J; bases unmatched to any gene: 5. The CDR3 runs to 17 residues. Germline values: CDR1 SGHDN, CDR2 FVKESK. The CDR3 DNA follows: TGTGCCAGCAGCAACACGGGACTAGCGGGGGGCACAGATACGCAGTATTTT. It codes for CASSNTGLAGGTDTQYF.

The sample holds a few counts of this clone. J is TRBJ2-1 and V is TRBV24-1, with 9 bases that match TRBD1. The CDR3 length is 17 residues. Per the germline V gene, CDR1 is KGHDR and CDR2 is SFDVKD. With V trimmed by 0 bases and J by 0 bases, 2 bases remained unmatched. CDR3 protein: CATSDLTGGFSYNEQFF. Written as DNA, the CDR3 is TGTGCCACCAGTGATTTGACAGGGGGCTTCTCCTACAATGAGCAGTTCTTC.

The V call is TRBV5-1, the J call TRBJ2-1; weak D call: TRBD2 (6 bases). Germline V gene lookup returns CDR1 SGHRS and CDR2 YFSETQ. CDR3 size: 16 residues. The V gene lost 4 bases and the J gene lost 3 bases, with 17 bases spanning the gap. This chain's CDR3 is CASSPASGDYYNEQFF. CDR3 DNA sequence: TGCGCCAGCAGCCCGGCCTCGGGAGATTACTACAATGAGCAGTTCTTC.

This chain connects TRBV6-2 or TRBV6-3 to TRBJ2-2; 7 bases fit TRBD1. This CDR3 comprises 16 residues. The V gene end was trimmed by 0 bases and the J gene end by 5 bases; junction bases not matched to a gene: 6. Germline CDR1 MNHEY, CDR2 SVGEGT. CDR3 amino acids: CASSYSRGRRTGELFF. CDR3 nucleotide sequence: TGTGCCAGCAGTTACTCAAGGGGGCGACGGACCGGGGAGCTGTTTTTT.

The chain combines TRBV3-1 (or the pseudogene TRBV3-2) with TRBJ2-1, with 12 bases lining up with TRBD2. The V segment lost 4 bases and the J segment 3 bases; nucleotides outside the gene matches: 16. This CDR3 contains 20 residues. Germline CDR1 is LGHDT and CDR2 is YNNKEL (reference sequence). The chain's CDR3 is CASSPDVALAGGLNYNEQFF. CDR3 coding DNA: TGTGCCAGCAGCCCAGATGTAGCACTAGCGGGAGGACTAAACTACAATGAGCAGTTCTTC.

This CDR3 reads CASSPTLAGGRNEQFF. CDR3 DNA sequence: TGTGCCAGCAGCCCAACTCTAGCGGGAGGACGCAATGAGCAGTTCTTC. The chain couples TRBV7-3 to TRBJ2-1; 11 bases match TRBD2. Germline V gene data show CDR1 as SGHTA and CDR2 as FQGTGA. V lost 5 bases, J lost 6 bases, and 9 bases stayed unmatched. This CDR3 contains 16 residues.

The chain is built from TRBV19 and TRBJ1-1; D remains unclear. CDR1 is LNHDA, CDR2 SQIVND, per germline (reference sequence). Between the trimmed V and J ends, which lost 0 bases and 7 bases, there was a span of 9 bases. The CDR3 length is 13 residues. CDR3 DNA: TGTGCCAGTAGTATAGACCAGGAGGTTGAAGCTTTCTTT. Translating gives CASSIDQEVEAFF.

V usage is TRBV2 and J usage is TRBJ1-4, with 9 positions matching TRBD1. Trimming removed 6 bases from V and 7 bases from J; junction bases left unmatched: 9. Germline CDR1 is SNHLY and CDR2 is FYNNEI. The length of the CDR3 is 15 residues. The CDR3 is CASRRGQGFIEKLFF. CDR3 nucleotides: TGTGCCAGCAGGAGAGGACAGGGGTTCATTGAAAAACTGTTTTTT.

The chain links TRBV28 to TRBJ2-3; no clear D. The CDR3 runs to 17 residues. The V gene lost 5 bases and the J gene lost 0 bases, with 18 bases spanning the gap. Per germline, CDR1 MDHEN and CDR2 SYDVKM. The CDR3 is CASSPPTSPSSTDTQYF. CDR3 nucleotide sequence: TGTGCCAGCAGTCCCCCGACTTCGCCCTCTAGCACAGATACGCAGTATTTT.

The rearrangement uses TRBV10-2 and TRBJ2-3; D gene ambiguous. CDR1 and CDR2 from the germline V gene are WSHSY and SAAADI. Between the trimmed V and J ends, which lost 0 bases and 6 bases, there was a span of 7 bases. The CDR3 runs to 13 residues. The CDR3 is CASSESNRDTQYF. In DNA form, the CDR3 reads TGCGCCAGCAGTGAGTCGAACCGGGATACGCAGTATTTT.

CDR3 sequence reads: CASSLRQGASPLHF. CDR3 nucleotide sequence: TGTGCCAGCAGCTTACGACAGGGGGCTTCACCCCTCCACTTT. The chain carries TRBV7-2 and TRBJ1-6; TRBD1 matches 10 bases. Germline V CDR1 and CDR2: SGHTA, FQGNSA. The CDR3 consists of 14 residues. Trimming cost V 2 bases and J 9 bases; bases outside gene matches: 1.

The table lists this clone with a count of one. The CDR3, as DNA: TGTGCCAGCAGCTATATAGCGGCAGAATACAATGAGCAGTTCTTC. It encodes CASSYIAAEYNEQFF. This rearrangement joins TRBV7-6 to TRBJ2-1, with D tentatively TRBD2 (6 bases). V lost 4 bases and J 4 bases, leaving 14 bases between the germline ends. This CDR3 spans 15 amino acids. Per germline, CDR1 SGHVS and CDR2 FNYEAQ.

This chain connects TRBV5-1 to TRBJ2-1; 8 bases agree with TRBD1. CDR3 size: 15 residues. The germline gives CDR1 SGHRS, CDR2 YFSETQ. V trimming: 7 bases; J trimming: 7 bases; junction bases outside the gene matches: 13. The CDR3 DNA sequence: TGCGCCAGCCACGGCGGGACAGGCCTTCGAAATGAGCAGTTCTTC. Its translation is CASHGGTGLRNEQFF.

The gene calls are TRBV6-5 and TRBJ1-1, with TRBD1 as a possible D gene (5 bases). CDR3 length equals 15 residues. V was clipped by 6 bases and J by 5 bases, with 19 bases between them. The germline CDR1 and CDR2 sequences are MNHEY and SVGAGI. CDR3 in amino acids: CASRSPRPRGTEAFF. As DNA, the CDR3 is TGTGCCAGCAGATCACCCAGACCCCGGGGGACTGAAGCTTTCTTT.

This clone has a handful of counts. V and J are TRBV7-9 and TRBJ1-1, with TRBD1 matching over 9 bases. Per the germline V gene, CDR1 is SEHNR and CDR2 is FQNEAQ (reference sequence). This CDR3 spans 15 amino acids. The J segment lost 4 bases and the V segment lost 5 bases, leaving 8 bases of the junction unmatched. The CDR3 DNA reads TGTGCCAGCAGCCCCGTCGGGACAGGGTCCACTGAAGCTTTCTTT. Protein product: CASSPVGTGSTEAFF.

The chain employs TRBV9 and TRBJ2-3; 15 nucleotides agree with TRBD2. Germline V gives CDR1 SGDLS, CDR2 YYNGEE. V dropped 0 bases and J dropped 6; count of bases not matched to a gene: 8. The CDR3 has 18 residues. As DNA, the CDR3 is TGTGCCAGCAGCGTAGCTGGGGGACTAGCGGGGGGCAGGGATACGCAGTATTTT. Its protein is CASSVAGGLAGGRDTQYF.

The chain employs TRBV27 and TRBJ1-4, with 8 bases aligning to TRBD1. V was clipped by 5 bases and J by 10 bases; unmatched bases: 12. The CDR3 sequence is 15 residues long. Germline V gene sequence: CDR1 MNHEY, CDR2 SMNVEV (reference sequence). Written as DNA, the CDR3 is TGTGCCAGCAGTCCGACTTCAGGGGGCGCGTTAAAACTGTTTTTT. It is translated as CASSPTSGGALKLFF. The variable domain in full, with the rest retrieved from reference TRBV27 and TRBJ1-4, is EAQVTQNPRYLITVTGKKLTVTCSQNMNHEYMSWYRQDPGLGLRQIYYSMNVEVTDKGDVPEGYKVSRKEKRNFPLILESPSPNQTSLYFCASSPTSGGALKLFFGSGTQLSVL.

The chain is built from TRBV7-3 and TRBJ2-3; no definite D call. The germline CDR1 and CDR2 sequences are SGHTA and FQGTGA. The CDR3 totals 13 residues. Deletions cut 6 bases from V and 4 bases from J, with 11 bases between. The CDR3 is CASSQLRADTQYF. The CDR3 DNA follows: TGTGCCAGCAGTCAACTTCGGGCAGATACGCAGTATTTT. Combining the CDR3 with reference TRBV7-3 and TRBJ2-3 gives the whole variable domain GAGVSQTPSNKVTEKGKYVELRCDPISGHTALYWYRQSLGQGPEFLIYFQGTGAADDSGLPNDRFFAVRPEGSVSTLKIQRTERGDSAVYLCASSQLRADTQYFGPGTRLTVL.

DNA for the CDR3: TGTGCCAGCAATGATCAAAGGGGTCAGGGTATAATTTTAGATAGCAATCAGCCCCAGCATTTT. It codes for CASNDQRGQGIILDSNQPQHF. The gene calls are TRBV28 and TRBJ1-5; a weak D match, TRBD1 (5 bases). This CDR3 region has 21 residues. V lost 7 bases and J lost 0, with 31 bases in between. Germline lookup yields CDR1 MDHEN and CDR2 SYDVKM.

The chain employs TRBV19 and TRBJ2-5; possibly TRBD2 for D (6 bases). This CDR3 contains 14 residues. Germline V CDR1 and CDR2: LNHDA, SQIVND (reference sequence). V was shortened by 3 bases and J by 5 bases, with 13 bases between the two germline ends. The DNA for the CDR3 is TGTGCCAGTAGTATCTGGGAGGAACAGGAGACCCAGTACTTC. Translation: CASSIWEEQETQYF.